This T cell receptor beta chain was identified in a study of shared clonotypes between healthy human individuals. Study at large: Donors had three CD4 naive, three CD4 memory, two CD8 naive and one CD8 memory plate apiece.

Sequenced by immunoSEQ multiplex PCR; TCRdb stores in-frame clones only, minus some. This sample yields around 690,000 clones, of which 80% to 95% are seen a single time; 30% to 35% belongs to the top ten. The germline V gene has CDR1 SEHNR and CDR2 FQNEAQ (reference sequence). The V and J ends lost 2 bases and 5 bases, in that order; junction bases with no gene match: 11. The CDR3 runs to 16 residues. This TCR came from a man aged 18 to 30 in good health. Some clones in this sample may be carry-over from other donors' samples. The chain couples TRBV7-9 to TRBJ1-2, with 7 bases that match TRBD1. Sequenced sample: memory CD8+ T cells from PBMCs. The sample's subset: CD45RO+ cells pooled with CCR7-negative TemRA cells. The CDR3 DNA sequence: TGTGCCAGCAGCTTACCTCCGACAGGGCGCAAATATGGCTACACCTTC. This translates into CASSLPPTGRKYGYTF.